This is a list of T cell receptor beta chains from one sample in a study of OX40 agonist ivuxolimab in advanced cancers. Method: immunoSEQ multiplex PCR; TCRdb's copy keeps in-frame clones and lacks some. The profile shows some 35,000 clones, 87% of them singletons. The sample was CD4+ or CD8+ T cells sorted from blood, taken in a trial of the OX40 agonist ivuxolimab. The receptors were sampled from an adult with an advanced solid tumor such as melanoma, head and neck, liver or kidney cancer. Both conserved end residues are part of each CDR3. The D gene is left open where the match is weak. The size entry is marked missing in some rows and otherwise reads once, few, many or a size class.

abundance	j_gene	d_gene	v_gene	CDR3aa	CDR3nt
.	TRBJ2-2	.	TRBV6-5	CASSYGQYTGELFF	TGTGCCAGCAGTTATGGACAGTACACCGGGGAGCTGTTTTTT
.	TRBJ2-3	.	TRBV7-9	CASSLVKPPTDTQYF	TGTGCCAGCAGCTTAGTGAAACCACCCACAGATACGCAGTATTTT
.	TRBJ1-1	TRBD1	TRBV7-9	CASSLEDRGSEAFF	TGTGCCAGCAGCTTAGAAGACAGGGGGTCTGAAGCTTTCTTT
.	TRBJ1-5	.	TRBV19	CASRRGDRGKQPQHF	TGTGCCAGTAGAAGGGGAGATAGGGGGAAACAGCCCCAGCATTTT
.	TRBJ2-1	.	TRBV6-5	CASSYSLAGSNEQFF	TGTGCCAGCAGTTACTCCCTAGCTGGATCCAATGAGCAGTTCTTC
once	TRBJ2-5	TRBD2	TRBV5-1	CASSLAGGAQETQYF	TGCGCCAGCAGCTTGGCGGGGGGGGCGCAAGAGACCCAGTACTTC
.	TRBJ2-2	TRBD2	TRBV11-3	CASSPGLAGVGAETGELFF	TGTGCCAGCAGCCCAGGACTAGCGGGAGTTGGGGCCGAGACCGGGGAGCTGTTTTTT
.	TRBJ2-7	.	TRBV21-1	CASSARVLTVGGLSSYEQYF	TGTGCCAGCAGCGCCCGCGTTCTAACAGTGGGAGGGCTGAGCTCCTACGAGCAGTACTTC
.	TRBJ2-7	TRBD1	TRBV7-6	CASSPQQGTYEQYF	TGTGCCAGCAGCCCCCAACAGGGGACCTACGAGCAGTACTTC
.	TRBJ1-5	.	TRBV7-6	CASSRFGGDQPQHF	TGTGCCAGCAGCCGTTTTGGGGGGGATCAGCCCCAGCATTTT
once	TRBJ1-1	TRBD1	TRBV28	CASSIPGQGGVEAFF	TGTGCCAGCAGTATTCCAGGACAGGGTGGGGTTGAAGCTTTCTTT
few	TRBJ2-7	TRBD2	TRBV2	CASSINSGGDEQYF	TGTGCCAGCAGTATCAATAGCGGGGGGGACGAGCAGTACTTC
.	TRBJ2-7	TRBD2	TRBV10-3	CAITSGAYEQYF	TGTGCCATCACTAGCGGGGCCTACGAGCAGTACTTC
.	TRBJ2-5	.	TRBV6-5	CSTGSQETQYF	TGTTCAACGGGGTCCCAAGAGACCCAGTACTTC
once	TRBJ1-5	.	TRBV5-6	CANREQVMPQHF	TGTGCCAACCGAGAACAAGTAATGCCCCAGCATTTT
.	TRBJ2-5	.	TRBV5-6	CASSVAGRPGTQYF	TGTGCCAGCAGCGTCGCGGGCCGACCGGGGACCCAGTACTTC
.	TRBJ2-1	.	TRBV5-4	CASSLEVNEQFF	TGTGCCAGCAGCTTGGAAGTAAATGAGCAGTTCTTC
.	TRBJ2-1	.	TRBV29-1	CSVEDRGAIKQFF	TGCAGCGTTGAAGATCGGGGGGCGATAAAGCAGTTCTTC
few	TRBJ1-2	.	TRBV19	CASSISEGANYGYTF	TGTGCCAGTAGTATATCAGAAGGGGCTAACTATGGCTACACCTTC
.	TRBJ1-4	TRBD1	TRBV6-6	CASRRTGFNEKLFF	TGTGCCAGCAGGAGGACAGGGTTTAATGAAAAACTGTTTTTT
.	TRBJ1-6	TRBD1	TRBV27	CASSRQGQGTNSPLHF	TGTGCCAGCAGTCGACAGGGGCAAGGCACAAATTCACCCCTCCACTTT
once	TRBJ1-6	.	TRBV30	CAWHGQSNSPLHF	TGTGCCTGGCACGGACAGTCTAATTCACCCCTCCACTTT
medium-sized	TRBJ1-5	.	TRBV7-8	CASSLVGGGNQPQHF	TGTGCCAGCAGCTTAGTGGGGGGTGGCAATCAGCCCCAGCATTTT
.	TRBJ2-7	TRBD2	TRBV10-3	CAIRGTSGEAGGYEQYF	TGTGCCATCAGAGGGACTAGCGGAGAGGCAGGAGGGTACGAGCAGTACTTC
.	TRBJ1-2	TRBD1	TRBV7-9	CASSFGDRETF	TGTGCCAGCAGCTTTGGGGACAGGGAAACCTTC
.	TRBJ1-1	.	TRBV9	CASSSTQNTEAFF	TGTGCCAGCAGCTCCACACAGAACACTGAAGCTTTCTTT
.	TRBJ2-7	TRBD2	TRBV7-2	CASSFHSGTRFYEQYF	TGTGCCAGCAGCTTTCATTCCGGGACTAGGTTCTACGAGCAGTACTTC
.	TRBJ1-6	.	TRBV7-9	CASSQGSYNSPLHF	TGTGCCAGCAGCCAGGGTTCCTATAATTCACCCCTCCACTTT
.	TRBJ2-7	.	TRBV29-1	CSISGASSRQYF	TGCAGCATATCCGGGGCCTCAAGCCGGCAGTACTTC
few	TRBJ2-1	.	TRBV7-2	CASSSPRGSYNEQFF	TGTGCCAGCAGCTCCCCTAGGGGATCATACAATGAGCAGTTCTTC
.	TRBJ2-2	TRBD2	TRBV28	CASSPGLAGPTGELFF	TGTGCCAGCAGTCCCGGACTAGCGGGCCCCACCGGGGAGCTGTTTTTT
.	TRBJ1-5	TRBD1	TRBV19	CASSSGQGRNQPQHF	TGTGCCAGTAGCTCAGGACAGGGACGGAATCAGCCCCAGCATTTT
.	TRBJ2-7	.	TRBV5-1	CASSLTGSSYEQYF	TGCGCCAGCAGCTTGACAGGGAGCTCCTACGAGCAGTACTTC
.	TRBJ2-1	TRBD2	TRBV18	CASSPSSGRVNYNEQFF	TGTGCCAGCTCACCCTCTAGCGGGAGGGTTAACTACAATGAGCAGTTCTTC
.	TRBJ2-1	.	TRBV7-8	CASIGGLRENSYNEQFF	TGTGCCAGCATCGGAGGACTGAGGGAAAATTCCTACAATGAGCAGTTCTTC
few	TRBJ1-5	.	TRBV2	CASRTDSNQPQHF	TGTGCCAGCAGAACAGATAGCAATCAGCCCCAGCATTTT
.	TRBJ1-2	.	TRBV5-1	CASSLNWDGYTF	TGCGCCAGCAGCTTGAATTGGGATGGCTACACCTTC
once	TRBJ2-7	TRBD2	TRBV7-8	CASSLGLASSYEQYF	TGTGCCAGCAGCTTGGGACTAGCGTCATCCTACGAGCAGTACTTC
few	TRBJ2-6	.	TRBV6-1	CASTPFSGANVLTF	TGTGCCAGCACGCCGTTCTCTGGGGCCAACGTCCTGACTTTC
.	TRBJ2-3	TRBD2	TRBV13	CASSLEVGGLSTDTQYF	TGTGCCAGCAGCTTAGAGGTCGGGGGGTTGAGCACAGATACGCAGTATTTT